The clone carrying this TCR beta chain was found once. Original methodology: Reference gene primer amplification in the assay estimated nucleated cell counts. Libraries were prepared by immunoSEQ multiplex PCR; TCRdb keeps only in-frame clonotypes and omits some of them. V and J calls and clone size are as listed in that table; D and trimming were resolved from the DNA. The table lists about 350,000 clones, about nine tenths of them singletons. The data derive from a study of blood T cell repertoires in COVID-19. Germline V gives CDR1 MGHDK, CDR2 SYGVNS. The CDR3 is made up of 13 amino acids. The V and J ends lost 2 bases and 8 bases respectively, with 12 bases between them. Seattle's cohort entered during active infection and was followed longitudinally.

Specimen: peripheral blood. The source of this sequence is an older woman with COVID-19, enrolled during active disease. V and J are TRBV25-1 and TRBJ1-2, with D unclear. The CDR3 region is CASSEQTVRGYTF. DNA for the CDR3: TGTGCCAGCAGTGAACAGACTGTACGAGGCTACACCTTC.